This T cell receptor beta chain was obtained from a study of OX40 agonist ivuxolimab in advanced cancers. Study at large: Dose-escalation subjects each had hepatocellular carcinoma, melanoma, renal cell or head and neck cancer. Participants, 75% to 85% male, averaged approximately 65 years of age, ranging from about 23 to 90. Study results and caveats: Clonal expansion was seen in CD4+ and CD8+ blood T cells by week 6 at 0.1 to 3.0 mg/kg.

The germline V gene has CDR1 SGHDT and CDR2 YYEEEE. Trimming removed 2 bases from V and 2 bases from J, with 8 bases in between. CDR3 size: 13 residues. TCRdb keeps only in-frame clones here, not all; method: immunoSEQ multiplex PCR. The sample carries approximately 89,000 clones, about 91% recorded once. About this clone: No antigen is known for it.

The V call is TRBV5-6, the J call TRBJ2-7, with D unclear. This receptor was taken from an adult with an advanced solid tumor such as melanoma, head and neck, liver or kidney cancer. The sample in question was CD4+ or CD8+ T cells sorted from blood, obtained in a trial of the OX40 agonist ivuxolimab. CDR3 residues: CASSFGGPYEQYF. The CDR3 DNA follows: TGTGCCAGCAGCTTCGGCGGCCCCTACGAGCAGTACTTC.